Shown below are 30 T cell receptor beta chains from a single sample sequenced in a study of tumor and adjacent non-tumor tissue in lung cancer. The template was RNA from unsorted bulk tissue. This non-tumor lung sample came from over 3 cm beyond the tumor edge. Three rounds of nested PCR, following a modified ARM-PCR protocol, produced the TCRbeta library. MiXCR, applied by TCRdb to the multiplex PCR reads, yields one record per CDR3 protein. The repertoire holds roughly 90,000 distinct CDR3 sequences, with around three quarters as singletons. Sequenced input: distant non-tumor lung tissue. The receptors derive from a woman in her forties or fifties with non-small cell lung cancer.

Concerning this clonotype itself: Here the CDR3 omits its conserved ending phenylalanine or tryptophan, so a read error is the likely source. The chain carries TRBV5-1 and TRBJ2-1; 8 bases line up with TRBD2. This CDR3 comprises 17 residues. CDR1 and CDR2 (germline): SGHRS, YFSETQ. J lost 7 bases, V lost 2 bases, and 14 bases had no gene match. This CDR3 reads CASSLGAGVDTVNEQFY. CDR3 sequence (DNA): TGCGCCAGCAGCTTAGGAGCGGGAGTGGACACCGTAAATGAGCAGTTCTAC.

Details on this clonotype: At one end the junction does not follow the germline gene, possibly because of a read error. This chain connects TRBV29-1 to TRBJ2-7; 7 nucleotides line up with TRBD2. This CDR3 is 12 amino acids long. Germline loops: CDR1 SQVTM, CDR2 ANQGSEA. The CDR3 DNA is TGCATCGTTGAAGGTCGGGGGAGGGAGCAGTATTTC. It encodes CIVEGRGREQYF.

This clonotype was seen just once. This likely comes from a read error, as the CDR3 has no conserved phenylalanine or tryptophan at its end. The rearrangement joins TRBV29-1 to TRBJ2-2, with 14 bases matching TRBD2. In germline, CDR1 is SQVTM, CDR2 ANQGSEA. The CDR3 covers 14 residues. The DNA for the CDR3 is TGCAGAGTGGGGACTAGCGGGAGTTACGGGGAGCTGTTTTCT. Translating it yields CRVGTSGSYGELFS.

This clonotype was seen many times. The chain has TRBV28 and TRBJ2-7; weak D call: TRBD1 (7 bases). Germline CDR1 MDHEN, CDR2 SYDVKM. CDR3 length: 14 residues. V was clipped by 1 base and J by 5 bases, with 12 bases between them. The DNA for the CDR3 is TGTGCCAGCAGTTTATCGGCCAGGGGGGACGAGCAGTACTTC. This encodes CASSLSARGDEQYF.

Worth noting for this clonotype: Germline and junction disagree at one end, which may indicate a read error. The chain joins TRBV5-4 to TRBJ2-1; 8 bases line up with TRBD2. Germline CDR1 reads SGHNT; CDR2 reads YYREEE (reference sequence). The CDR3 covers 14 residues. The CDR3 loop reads CTSNSGESYDEQFF. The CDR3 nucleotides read TGTACCAGCAATAGCGGGGAGAGCTACGATGAACAGTTCTTC.

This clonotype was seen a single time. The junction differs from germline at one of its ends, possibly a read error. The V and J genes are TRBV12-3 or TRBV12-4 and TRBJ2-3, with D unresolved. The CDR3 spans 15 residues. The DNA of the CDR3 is TGTGCCAGCACTTTAAGTGCGGTAGGCGGAGATACGCAGTATTTT. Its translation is CASTLSAVGGDTQYF.

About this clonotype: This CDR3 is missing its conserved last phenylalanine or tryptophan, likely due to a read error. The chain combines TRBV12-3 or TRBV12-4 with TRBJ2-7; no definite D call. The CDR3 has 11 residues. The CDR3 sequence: CASSLQYEQYL. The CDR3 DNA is TGTGCTAGCAGTCTTCAGTACGAGCAGTACCTC.

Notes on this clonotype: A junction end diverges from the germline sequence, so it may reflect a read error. The CDR3 DNA sequence: TGTGCAAGCAGCCTCAGGGGTTCAACTAATGAAAAACTGATTTTT. Protein sequence: CASSLRGSTNEKLIF. The rearrangement links TRBV12-3 or TRBV12-4 to TRBJ1-4, with D possibly being TRBD1 (6 bases). This CDR3 comprises 15 residues.

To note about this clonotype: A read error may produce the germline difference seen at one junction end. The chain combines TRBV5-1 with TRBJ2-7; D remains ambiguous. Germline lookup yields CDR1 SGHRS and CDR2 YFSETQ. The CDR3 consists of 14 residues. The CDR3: CANSYRSNSYEPYF. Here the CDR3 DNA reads TGCGCCAACAGCTACCGGTCCAATTCCTACGAGCCGTACTTC.

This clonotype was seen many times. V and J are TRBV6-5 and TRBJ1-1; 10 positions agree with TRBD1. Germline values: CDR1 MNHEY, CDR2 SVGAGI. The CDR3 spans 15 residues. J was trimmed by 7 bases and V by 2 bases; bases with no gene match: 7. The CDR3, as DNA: TGTGCCAGCAGTTACACAGGGACAGGGGACGTTGAAGCTTTCTTT. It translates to CASSYTGTGDVEAFF.

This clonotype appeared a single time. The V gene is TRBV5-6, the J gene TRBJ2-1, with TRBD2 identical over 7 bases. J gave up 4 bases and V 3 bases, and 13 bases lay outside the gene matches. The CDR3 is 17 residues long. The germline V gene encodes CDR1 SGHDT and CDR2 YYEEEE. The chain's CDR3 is CASSYWDYQLWYNEQFF. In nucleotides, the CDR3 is TGTGCCAGCAGCTACTGGGACTACCAGCTATGGTACAATGAGCAGTTCTTC.

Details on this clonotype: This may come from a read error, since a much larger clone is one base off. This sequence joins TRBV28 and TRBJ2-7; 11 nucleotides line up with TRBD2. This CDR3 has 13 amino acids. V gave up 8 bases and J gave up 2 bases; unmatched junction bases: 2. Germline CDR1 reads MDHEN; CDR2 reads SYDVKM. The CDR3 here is CASSTSGTYEQYF. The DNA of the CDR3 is TGTGCCAGCTCGACTAGCGGGACCTACGAGCAGTACTTC.

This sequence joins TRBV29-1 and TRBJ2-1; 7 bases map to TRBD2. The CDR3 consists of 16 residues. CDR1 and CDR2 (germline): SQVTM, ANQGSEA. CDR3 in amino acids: CSVLLMASGFYNEQFF. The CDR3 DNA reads TGCAGTGTCCTTCTTATGGCTAGCGGATTTTACAATGAGCAGTTCTTC.

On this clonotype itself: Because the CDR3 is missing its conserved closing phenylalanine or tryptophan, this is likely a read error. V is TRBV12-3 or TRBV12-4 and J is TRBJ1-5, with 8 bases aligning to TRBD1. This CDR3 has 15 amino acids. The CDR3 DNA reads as TGTACCAGCAGTTTAGGCAGGGGGCTTAATCAGCCCCAGCATTAT. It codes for CTSSLGRGLNQPQHY.

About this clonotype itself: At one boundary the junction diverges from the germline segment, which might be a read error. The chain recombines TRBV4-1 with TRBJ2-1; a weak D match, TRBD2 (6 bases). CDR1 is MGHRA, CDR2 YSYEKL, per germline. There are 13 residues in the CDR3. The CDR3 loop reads CASSQKWDSEQLF. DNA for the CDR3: TGCGCGAGCAGCCAGAAGTGGGACTCTGAGCAGTTATTC.

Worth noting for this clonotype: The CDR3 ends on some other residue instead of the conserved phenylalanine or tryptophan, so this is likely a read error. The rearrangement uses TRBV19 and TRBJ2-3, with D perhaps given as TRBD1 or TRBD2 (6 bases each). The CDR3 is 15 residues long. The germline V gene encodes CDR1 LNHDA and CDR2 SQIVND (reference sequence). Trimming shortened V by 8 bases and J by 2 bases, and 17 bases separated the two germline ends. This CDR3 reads CASAREGGNTDTQYL. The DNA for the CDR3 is TGTGCCAGTGCCCGTGAAGGGGGGAACACAGATACGCAGTATTTG.

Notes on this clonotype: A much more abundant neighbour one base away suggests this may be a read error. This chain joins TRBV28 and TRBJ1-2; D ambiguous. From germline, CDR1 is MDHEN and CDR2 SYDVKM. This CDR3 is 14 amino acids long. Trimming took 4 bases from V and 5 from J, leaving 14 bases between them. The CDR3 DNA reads TGTGCCAGCAGTTCATGTCTAGTAGGGTATGGCTACACCTTC. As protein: CASSSCLVGYGYTF.

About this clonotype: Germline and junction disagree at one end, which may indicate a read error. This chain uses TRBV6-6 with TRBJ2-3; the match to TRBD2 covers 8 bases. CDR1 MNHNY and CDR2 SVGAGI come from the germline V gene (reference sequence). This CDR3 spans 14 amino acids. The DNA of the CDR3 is TGTGTCAGCGGAAGACTAGCGAGCACAGATACGCAGTATTTT. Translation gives CVSGRLASTDTQYF.

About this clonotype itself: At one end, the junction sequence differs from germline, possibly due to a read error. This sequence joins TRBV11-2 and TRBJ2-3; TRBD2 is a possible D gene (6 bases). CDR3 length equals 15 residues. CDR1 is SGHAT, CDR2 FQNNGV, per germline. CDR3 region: CASSLGGRPQDTQYF. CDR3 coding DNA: TGTGCCAGCAGCTTAGGGGGGAGGCCCCAAGATACACAGTATTTT. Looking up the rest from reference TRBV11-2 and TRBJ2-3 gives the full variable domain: EAGVAQSPRYKIIEKRQSVAFWCNPISGHATLYWYQQILGQGPKLLIQFQNNGVVDDSQLPKDRFSAERLKGVDSTLKIQPAKLEDSAVYLCASSLGGRPQDTQYFGPGTRLTVL.

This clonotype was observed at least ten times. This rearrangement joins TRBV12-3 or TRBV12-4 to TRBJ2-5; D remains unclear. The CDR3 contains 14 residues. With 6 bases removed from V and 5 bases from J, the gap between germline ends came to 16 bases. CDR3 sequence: CASRRTERKETQYF. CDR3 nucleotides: TGTGCCAGCAGGCGGACGGAGCGAAAGGAGACCCAGTACTTC.

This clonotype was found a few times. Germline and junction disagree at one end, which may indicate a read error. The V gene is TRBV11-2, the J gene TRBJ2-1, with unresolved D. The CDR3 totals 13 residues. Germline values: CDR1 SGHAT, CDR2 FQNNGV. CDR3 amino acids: CASGLDAANEQFF. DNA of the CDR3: TGTGCCAGCGGCTTAGATGCTGCTAATGAGCAGTTCTTC. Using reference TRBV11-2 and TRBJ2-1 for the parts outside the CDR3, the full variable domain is EAGVAQSPRYKIIEKRQSVAFWCNPISGHATLYWYQQILGQGPKLLIQFQNNGVVDDSQLPKDRFSAERLKGVDSTLKIQPAKLEDSAVYLCASGLDAANEQFFGPGTRLTVL.

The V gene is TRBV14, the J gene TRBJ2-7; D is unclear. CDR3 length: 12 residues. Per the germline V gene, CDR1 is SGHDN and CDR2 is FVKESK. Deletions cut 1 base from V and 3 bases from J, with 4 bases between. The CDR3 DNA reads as TGTGCCAGCAGCCAAGTGTACTACGAGCAGTACTTC. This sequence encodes CASSQVYYEQYF.

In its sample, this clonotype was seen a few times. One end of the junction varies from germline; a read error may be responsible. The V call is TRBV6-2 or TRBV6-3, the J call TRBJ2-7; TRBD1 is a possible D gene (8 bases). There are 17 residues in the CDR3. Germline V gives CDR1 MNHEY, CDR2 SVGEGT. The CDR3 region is CASSHRDRTSGSRERYF. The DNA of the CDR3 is TGTGCCAGCAGTCACCGGGACAGGACTAGTGGGAGTCGCGAGCGGTACTTC.

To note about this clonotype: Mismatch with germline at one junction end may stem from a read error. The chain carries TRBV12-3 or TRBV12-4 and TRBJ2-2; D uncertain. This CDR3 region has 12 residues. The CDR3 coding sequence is TGTACCAGCAGCCTCAATACCGGGGAGCTGTTTTTT. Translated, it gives CTSSLNTGELFF.

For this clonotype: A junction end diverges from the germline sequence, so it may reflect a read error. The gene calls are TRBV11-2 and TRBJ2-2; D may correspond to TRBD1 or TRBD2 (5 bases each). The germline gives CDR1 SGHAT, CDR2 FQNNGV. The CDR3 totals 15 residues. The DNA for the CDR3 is TGTCCCAGCAGCTTAGCGCGAGGGGACGCCGGGGAGCTGTTTTTC. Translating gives CPSSLARGDAGELFF.

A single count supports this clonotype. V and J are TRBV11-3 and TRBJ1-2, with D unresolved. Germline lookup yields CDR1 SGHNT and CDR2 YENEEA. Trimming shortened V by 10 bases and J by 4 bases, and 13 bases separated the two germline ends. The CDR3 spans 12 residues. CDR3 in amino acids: CATKACCYGYTF. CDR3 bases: TGTGCCACCAAGGCTTGTTGCTATGGCTACACCTTC.

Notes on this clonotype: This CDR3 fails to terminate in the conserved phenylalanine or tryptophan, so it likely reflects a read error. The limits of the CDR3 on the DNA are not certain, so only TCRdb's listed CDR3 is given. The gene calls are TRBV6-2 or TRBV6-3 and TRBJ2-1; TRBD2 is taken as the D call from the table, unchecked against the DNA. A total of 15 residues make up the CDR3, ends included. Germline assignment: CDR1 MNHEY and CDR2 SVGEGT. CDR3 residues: CVSSPGLAGVNERFL.

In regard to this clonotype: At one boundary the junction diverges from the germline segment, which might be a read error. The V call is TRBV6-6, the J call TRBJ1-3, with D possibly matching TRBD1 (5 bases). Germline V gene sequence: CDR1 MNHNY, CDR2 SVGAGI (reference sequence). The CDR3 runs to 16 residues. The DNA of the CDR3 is TGTGCCGGCAGTTACGACTCTGGGGGTACTGGAAACACCATATATTTT. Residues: CAGSYDSGGTGNTIYF.

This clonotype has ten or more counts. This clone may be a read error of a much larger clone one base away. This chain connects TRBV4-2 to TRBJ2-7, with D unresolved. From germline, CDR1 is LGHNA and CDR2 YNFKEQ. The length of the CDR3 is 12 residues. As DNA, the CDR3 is TGTGCCAGCAGCCAACAAGACCACGAGCAGCACTTC. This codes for CASSQQDHEQHF.

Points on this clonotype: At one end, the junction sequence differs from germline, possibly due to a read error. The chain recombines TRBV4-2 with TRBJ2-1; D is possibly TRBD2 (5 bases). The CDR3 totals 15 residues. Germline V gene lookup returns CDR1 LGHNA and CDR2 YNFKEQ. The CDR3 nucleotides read TGTGCCAGCAGCCCCCAAGATAGAGGGCGGAATGAACAGTTCTTC. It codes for CASSPQDRGRNEQFF.